This T cell receptor beta chain was observed in a study of blood T cell repertoires in COVID-19. Only in-frame clones appear in the TCRdb table, and some are missing; sequencing was by immunoSEQ multiplex PCR. The top ten clones hold about 4.1% of a sample with some 300,000 clones, around 86% of them seen once. CDR3 length: 17 amino acids. CDR1 and CDR2 (germline): SGHNT, YENEEA. The trim removed 3 bases at V and 6 bases at J, leaving 9 bases unmatched. Participants reported their clinical history, and cohort assignment relied on those reports. The receptor was derived from a man aged 25 to 45 who had recovered from COVID-19. The chain couples TRBV11-3 to TRBJ2-2; 11 positions match TRBD2. Material for sequencing was PBMCs or T cells enriched from blood (not recorded which). CDR3 nucleotide sequence: TGTGCCAGCAGCTTTCCGGCCGGGACTAGCGGTTCCGGGGAGCTGTTTTTT. Translating it yields CASSFPAGTSGSGELFF. The full variable domain, in which reference TRBV11-3 and TRBJ2-2 provide the parts outside the CDR3, is EAGVVQSPRYKIIEKKQPVAFWCNPISGHNTLYWYLQNLGQGPELLIRYENEEAVDDSQLPKDRFSAERLKGVDSTLKIQPAELGDSAVYLCASSFPAGTSGSGELFFGEGSRLTVL.